These 6 T cell receptor beta chains were sequenced from one sample in a study of T cell repertoires in cytomegalovirus infection (dated by TCRdb to between 2018 and 2020). The sequencing machine was an Illumina HiSeq 1500. TCRdb itself trimmed the public reads at Q25 with fastp, ran MiXCR and retained productive beta chains. Every distinct CDR3 protein forms one entry, paired with its most common genes and DNA. The sample has around 230,000 distinct CDR3 sequences on record, approximately 6.7% of them singletons. Jointly, the top ten make up about 6% of the sample. The specimen was PBMCs. The receptors come from a human donor in good health (CMV status not recorded). Some clones in this sample may be carry-over from other donors' samples.

This clonotype was seen many times. The CDR3 reads CASRERGSYNEQFF. CDR3 DNA sequence: TGTGCCAGCAGAGAGCGGGGGAGCTACAATGAGCAGTTCTTC. The chain is built from TRBV6-2 or TRBV6-3 and TRBJ2-1, with 8 bases identical to TRBD2. After removal of 6 bases from V and 3 bases from J, the junction contained 4 bases not matched to a gene. The germline gives CDR1 MNHEY, CDR2 SVGEGT. This CDR3 region has 14 residues.

There are many counts of this clonotype. The chain combines TRBV11-2 with TRBJ2-5; 9 bases fit TRBD2. V was clipped by 4 bases and J by 2 bases; unmatched bases: 5. This CDR3 has 15 amino acids. CDR1 and CDR2 (germline): SGHAT, FQNNGV. The CDR3 nucleotides read TGTGCCAGCAGCTGGAGCCTAGCGGGACAAGAGACCCAGTACTTC. Translated, it gives CASSWSLAGQETQYF.

This clonotype was counted at least ten times. The chain uses TRBV20-1 and TRBJ2-7; D may correspond to TRBD1 or TRBD2 (5 bases each). Germline values: CDR1 DFQATT, CDR2 SNEGSKA (reference sequence). This CDR3 has 16 amino acids. V was trimmed by 6 bases and J by 6 bases, leaving 27 bases between them. CDR3 amino acids: CSADSGTGWGYLEQYF. The CDR3 nucleotides read TGCAGTGCCGACTCAGGGACGGGGTGGGGATATCTCGAGCAGTACTTC.

This clonotype was found many times. The V call is TRBV7-3, the J call TRBJ2-1; D possibly corresponds to TRBD2 (6 bases). The CDR3 runs to 14 residues. The V gene's germline CDR1 is SGHTA and CDR2 FQGTGA. The ends were cut back, 5 bases at V and 6 bases at J, with 14 bases in the middle. The CDR3: CASSTGVTLNEQFF. CDR3 nucleotide sequence: TGTGCCAGCAGCACGGGGGTTACCCTCAATGAGCAGTTCTTC.

This clonotype occurred a few times. The rearrangement joins TRBV2 to TRBJ1-5, with D perhaps TRBD1 (6 bases). This CDR3 is built from 14 residues. Germline V lookup: CDR1 SNHLY, CDR2 FYNNEI. Trimming left V 4 bases short and J 6 bases short, with 13 bases between. The CDR3 DNA follows: TGTGCCAGCAGTGGGGGGGCGTTAGGTCAGCCCCAGCATTTT. It yields the protein CASSGGALGQPQHF.

This clonotype appeared a few times. The chain links TRBV28 to TRBJ2-7, with D perhaps TRBD2 (6 bases). Trimming pared 6 bases from V and 2 bases from J, leaving 17 bases between. The germline gives CDR1 MDHEN, CDR2 SYDVKM. There are 15 residues in the CDR3. CDR3 nucleotide sequence: TGTGCCAGCAGGCCCTCCCCCGGGACTCCCTACGAGCAGTACTTC. It specifies CASRPSPGTPYEQYF.